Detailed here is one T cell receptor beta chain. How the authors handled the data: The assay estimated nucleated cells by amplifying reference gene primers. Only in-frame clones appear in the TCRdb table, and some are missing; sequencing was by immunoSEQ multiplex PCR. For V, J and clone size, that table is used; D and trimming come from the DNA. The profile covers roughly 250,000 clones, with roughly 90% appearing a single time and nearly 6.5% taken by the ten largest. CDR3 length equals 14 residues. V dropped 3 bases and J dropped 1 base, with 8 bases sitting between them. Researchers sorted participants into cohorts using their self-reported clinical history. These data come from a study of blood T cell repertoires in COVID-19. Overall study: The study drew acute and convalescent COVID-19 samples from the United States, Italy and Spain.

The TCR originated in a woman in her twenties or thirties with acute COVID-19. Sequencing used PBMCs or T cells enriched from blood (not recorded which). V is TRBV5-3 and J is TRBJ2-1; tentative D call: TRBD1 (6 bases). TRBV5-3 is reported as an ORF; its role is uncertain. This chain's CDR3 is CARSWTESYNEQFF. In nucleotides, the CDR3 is TGTGCCAGAAGCTGGACAGAGTCCTACAATGAGCAGTTCTTC.